The next 32 T cell receptor beta chains were all read from a single sample in a study of T cells and Merkel cell carcinoma outcomes. Profiling relied on immunoSEQ multiplex PCR, and the TCRdb table lists in-frame clones only, not all of them. The sample yields around 15,000 clones, 87% seen once. Sequencing was done on a sample of tumor tissue from Merkel cell carcinoma. These receptors all stem from a human donor with Merkel cell carcinoma.

A word on this clone: This CDR3 is also generated by other DNA sequences in the sample. The genes are TRBV6-6 and TRBJ1-5; 7 bases align to TRBD1. The J segment lost 5 bases and the V segment lost 2 bases, leaving 6 bases of the junction unmatched. This CDR3 is built from 15 residues. CDR1 MNHNY and CDR2 SVGAGI come from the germline V gene (reference sequence). This CDR3 reads CASSYHYDRDQPQHF. Written as DNA, the CDR3 is TGTGCCAGCAGTTACCATTACGACAGGGATCAGCCCCAGCATTTT.

This clone has a single count. J is TRBJ2-7 and V is TRBV5-6; D may be TRBD1 (6 bases). Per the germline V gene, CDR1 is SGHDT and CDR2 is YYEEEE. Trimming took off 1 base at V and 0 bases at J, with 14 bases between the two ends. This CDR3 has 16 residues. The DNA for the CDR3 is TGTGCCAGCAGCTTGTTCACAGGGAGTTACTCCTACGAGCAGTACTTC. It specifies CASSLFTGSYSYEQYF.

The V gene is TRBV10-3, the J gene TRBJ2-5, with TRBD1 matching 9 bases. V dropped 10 bases and J dropped 7; count of bases not matched to a gene: 10. Germline-derived CDR1 and CDR2 are ENHRY and SYGVKD. The CDR3 spans 13 residues. The CDR3 DNA reads as TGTGCCACTGAAAGACAGGGGGAAGGGACCCAGTACTTC. Protein product: CATERQGEGTQYF.

The J gene is TRBJ1-4, the V gene TRBV7-9; tentative D call: TRBD1 (5 bases). The CDR3 contains 15 residues. With 4 bases removed from V and 8 bases from J, the gap between germline ends came to 17 bases. Germline assignment: CDR1 SEHNR and CDR2 FQNEAQ (reference sequence). The DNA for the CDR3 is TGTGCCAGCAGCTCCGCTACAGGTTGGGGAGAAAAACTGTTTTTT. This translates into CASSSATGWGEKLFF.

The rearrangement joins TRBV18 to TRBJ2-7, with D unresolved. The germline CDR1 and CDR2 sequences are KGHSH and LQKENI. The CDR3 contains 14 residues. Trimming pared 0 bases from V and 3 bases from J, leaving 9 bases between. The CDR3 sequence: CASSPPALSYEQYF. DNA of the CDR3: TGTGCCAGCTCACCACCGGCACTGAGCTACGAGCAGTACTTC.

This clone has a handful of counts. The rearrangement joins TRBV7-9 to TRBJ1-2; 8 bases map to TRBD1. With 5 bases clipped from V and 5 bases from J, the junction kept 13 bases outside the gene matches. In germline, CDR1 is SEHNR, CDR2 FQNEAQ (reference sequence). There are 16 residues in the CDR3. As DNA, the CDR3 is TGTGCCAGCAGCAAACCGGGAACCGGGACAGGTTATGGCTACACCTTC. Encoded protein: CASSKPGTGTGYGYTF.

J is TRBJ2-7 and V is TRBV19, with 9 bases that match TRBD1. V lost 5 bases, J lost 4 bases, and 6 bases stayed unmatched. The CDR3 spans 14 residues. Germline V CDR1 and CDR2: LNHDA, SQIVND (reference sequence). In nucleotides, the CDR3 is TGTGCCAGTAGTGCCGAGACAGGGGGTTACGAGCAGTACTTC. It yields the protein CASSAETGGYEQYF.

The rearrangement uses TRBV15 and TRBJ1-1, with 11 bases fitting TRBD1. The CDR3 loop spans 13 amino acids. The germline V gene has CDR1 LNHNV and CDR2 YYDKDF (reference sequence). Unmatched junction bases numbered 0, after V lost 8 bases and J lost 1 base. Written as DNA, the CDR3 is TGTGCCACCGGACAGGGGGCGAACACTGAAGCTTTCTTT. Translated: CATGQGANTEAFF.

This clone was counted a single time. J is TRBJ2-7 and V is TRBV18; no firm D call. The CDR3 runs to 13 residues. V lost 6 bases and J 6 bases, leaving 15 bases between the germline ends. Germline loops: CDR1 KGHSH, CDR2 LQKENI. The CDR3 nucleotides read TGTGCCAGCTCGGACGGACCGGGCGGCGAGCAGTACTTC. Translation: CASSDGPGGEQYF.

With regard to this clone: The likely explanation is a read error, given a far larger clone one base away. This chain joins TRBV29-1 and TRBJ1-1; tentatively, D is TRBD1 (5 bases). CDR3 length: 13 amino acids. CDR1 is SQVTM and CDR2 is ANQGSEA in the germline V gene. Trimming pared 3 bases from V and 5 bases from J, leaving 13 bases between. The CDR3: CSVDWGVGTEAFF. CDR3 nucleotide sequence: TGCAGCGTTGATTGGGGGGTAGGTACTGAAGCTTTCTTT. Combining the CDR3 with reference TRBV29-1 and TRBJ1-1 gives the whole variable domain SAVISQKPSRDICQRGTSLTIQCQVDSQVTMMFWYRQQPGQSLTLIATANQGSEATYESGFVIDKFPISRPNLTFSTLTVSNMSPEDSSIYLCSVDWGVGTEAFFGQGTRLTVV.

A single count supports this clone. Germline is not matched at one junction end, which may reflect a read error. The rearrangement uses TRBV15 and TRBJ2-7; 9 bases align to TRBD1. The CDR3 extends over 16 amino acids. The V gene's germline CDR1 is LNHNV and CDR2 YYDKDF (reference sequence). In nucleotides, the CDR3 is TGTGCCACCAGCAGAGAACGGACAGGGGACACCTACGAGCAGTATTTC. The encoded protein is CATSRERTGDTYEQYF.

The J gene is TRBJ1-2, the V gene TRBV29-1; D gene ambiguous. This CDR3 is 12 amino acids long. The germline V gene has CDR1 SQVTM and CDR2 ANQGSEA. V lost 4 bases and J lost 6, with 12 bases in between. The CDR3 DNA sequence: TGCAGCGTTGGCCAAGGACTGGATGGCTACACCTTC. This encodes CSVGQGLDGYTF.

The chain combines TRBV29-1 with TRBJ2-7; the D gene is possibly TRBD2 (6 bases). Germline V gene data show CDR1 as SQVTM and CDR2 as ANQGSEA. Trimming took off 7 bases at V and 6 bases at J, with 22 bases between the two ends. This CDR3 is 14 amino acids long. Here the CDR3 reads CSARTGTQEGEQYF. The DNA of the CDR3 is TGCAGCGCGAGAACCGGGACGCAGGAGGGCGAGCAGTACTTC.

This clone was picked up a small number of times. The rearrangement joins TRBV4-1 to TRBJ2-7, with D unresolved. In germline, CDR1 is MGHRA, CDR2 YSYEKL. The length of the CDR3 is 15 residues. Between the trimmed V and J ends, which lost 0 bases and 5 bases, there was a span of 14 bases. The CDR3 protein is CASSQEDVGLNEQYF. CDR3 nucleotides: TGCGCCAGCAGCCAAGAAGACGTAGGGCTCAACGAGCAGTACTTC.

The CDR3 spells CASSPMRESPLHF. The CDR3 nucleotides read TGTGCCAGCAGCCCGATGCGGGAGTCGCCCCTCCACTTT. The chain is built from TRBV5-6 and TRBJ1-6; no clear D gene. Per the germline V gene, CDR1 is SGHDT and CDR2 is YYEEEE. This CDR3 is built from 13 residues. Trimming left V 4 bases short and J 13 bases short, with 15 bases between.

V usage is TRBV25-1 and J usage is TRBJ1-1; 9 nucleotides match TRBD1. The germline V gene has CDR1 MGHDK and CDR2 SYGVNS. Trimming removed 2 bases from V and 9 bases from J; junction bases left unmatched: 10. The CDR3 consists of 15 residues. The CDR3 DNA reads as TGTGCCAGCAGTGAACTATTCGGGACAGGGCGTAAAGCTTTCTTT. This gives the protein CASSELFGTGRKAFF. The variable domain in full, completed from reference TRBV25-1 and TRBJ1-1, reads EADIYQTPRYLVIGTGKKITLECSQTMGHDKMYWYQQDPGMELHLIHYSYGVNSTEKGDLSSESTVSRIRTEHFPLTLESARPSHTSQYLCASSELFGTGRKAFFGQGTRLTVV.

The rearrangement links TRBV5-1 to TRBJ2-2; the D is unclear. Germline V gene sequence: CDR1 SGHRS, CDR2 YFSETQ. V was pared by 0 bases and J by 0 bases, with 6 bases between. CDR3 size: 15 residues. The CDR3 DNA reads as TGCGCCAGCAGCTTGGCTCAGGCGAACACCGGGGAGCTGTTTTTT. This sequence encodes CASSLAQANTGELFF.

The V call is TRBV27, the J call TRBJ2-1, with 7 bases that match TRBD1. Looked up from germline, CDR1 is MNHEY and CDR2 is SMNVEV (reference sequence). With 0 bases clipped from V and 2 bases from J, the junction kept 25 bases outside the gene matches. The CDR3 runs 23 residues. The CDR3 DNA reads TGTGCCAGCAGTTTATCGCAAGGCTATGAGGGGACAGCCCTCAAATCCCCCTACAATGAGCAGTTCTTC. The encoded protein is CASSLSQGYEGTALKSPYNEQFF.

In the case of this clone: At one of its ends the junction is not consistent with the germline gene, which may arise from a read error. The chain combines TRBV7-3 with TRBJ1-6; TRBD1 is a possible D gene (5 bases). CDR3 length: 14 residues. Germline lookup yields CDR1 SGHTA and CDR2 FQGTGA. CDR3 sequence: CVSSLRGNNSPLHF. CDR3 bases: TGTGTCAGCAGCTTACGGGGCAACAATTCACCCCTCCACTTT.

The chain links TRBV19 to TRBJ2-1, with 11 bases aligning to TRBD2. V was clipped by 1 base and J by 4 bases; unmatched bases: 3. The germline V gene encodes CDR1 LNHDA and CDR2 SQIVND (reference sequence). The CDR3 consists of 16 residues. CDR3 loop: CASSIGASGGYNEQFF. In DNA form, the CDR3 reads TGTGCCAGTAGTATAGGGGCTAGCGGGGGGTACAATGAGCAGTTCTTC.

The chain couples TRBV18 to TRBJ2-7; D could derive from TRBD1 or TRBD2 (5 bases each). The CDR3 has 16 residues. CDR1 is KGHSH and CDR2 is LQKENI in the germline V gene. V was cut by 3 bases and J by 0 bases, with 15 bases left in between. CDR3 region: CASSPGRNKASYEQYF. Written as DNA, the CDR3 is TGTGCCAGCTCACCGGGACGGAACAAGGCCTCCTACGAGCAGTACTTC. Complete variable domain (other parts from reference TRBV18 and TRBJ2-7): NAGVMQNPRHLVRRRGQEARLRCSPMKGHSHVYWYRQLPEEGLKFMVYLQKENIIDESGMPKERFSAEFPKEGPSILRIQQVVRGDSAAYFCASSPGRNKASYEQYFGPGTRLTVT.

The V call is TRBV18, the J call TRBJ1-3; 7 nucleotides line up with TRBD1. V trimming: 2 bases; J trimming: 4 bases; junction bases outside the gene matches: 14. The CDR3 loop spans 18 amino acids. Germline CDR1 is KGHSH and CDR2 is LQKENI. CDR3 nucleotide sequence: TGTGCCAGCTCACCAAGCACGGCGGGACAGTTAGGAGGAAACACCATATATTTT. Protein: CASSPSTAGQLGGNTIYF.

The J gene is TRBJ1-2, the V gene TRBV2; 7 nucleotides align to TRBD1. Trimming removed 4 bases from V and 5 bases from J; junction bases left unmatched: 7. CDR3 size: 14 residues. CDR1 SNHLY and CDR2 FYNNEI come from the germline V gene. The CDR3 coding sequence is TGTGCCAGCAGTGGCGCAGGGGGACCTTATGGCTACACCTTC. Translating gives CASSGAGGPYGYTF.

The gene calls are TRBV5-3 and TRBJ2-1, with D perhaps being TRBD1 or TRBD2 (5 bases each). TRBV5-3 is reported as an ORF; its role is uncertain. Trimming stripped 4 bases from V and 0 bases from J, with 17 bases between. The CDR3 is 17 amino acids. Written as DNA, the CDR3 is TGTGCCAGAAGCCCGGAGGACACGAAATACTCCTACAATGAGCAGTTCTTC. Amino acids: CARSPEDTKYSYNEQFF.

The rearrangement links TRBV7-8 to TRBJ2-3, with D uncertain. Germline CDR1 reads SGHVS; CDR2 reads FQNEAQ. Trimming shortened V by 8 bases and J by 2 bases, and 17 bases separated the two germline ends. The CDR3 covers 15 residues. The CDR3 region is CASSSYKAHTDTQYF. CDR3 in DNA: TGTGCCAGCTCTTCGTACAAGGCACACACAGATACGCAGTATTTT.

The V call is TRBV5-6, the J call TRBJ2-5, with TRBD1 as a possible D gene (6 bases). The length of the CDR3 is 14 residues. Germline loops: CDR1 SGHDT, CDR2 YYEEEE. The germline V and J ends were trimmed by 5 bases and 0 bases, with 11 bases remaining between them. The CDR3 reads CASSYTGNQETQYF. In nucleotides, the CDR3 is TGTGCCAGCAGTTACACAGGGAACCAAGAGACCCAGTACTTC.

The J gene is TRBJ1-1, the V gene TRBV6-6; 9 nucleotides align to TRBD1. V shed 2 bases and J 2 bases; nucleotides not matched to a gene: 0. Germline-derived CDR1 and CDR2 are MNHNY and SVGAGI (reference sequence). CDR3 length: 14 amino acids. Written as DNA, the CDR3 is TGTGCCAGCAGTTACACAGGGGGCAACACTGAAGCTTTCTTT. This encodes CASSYTGGNTEAFF.

The CDR3 loop reads CASSVLGEGRNEQFF. The CDR3 DNA follows: TGTGCCAGCAGTGTGTTGGGGGAGGGCCGTAATGAGCAGTTCTTC. The chain carries TRBV2 and TRBJ2-1; 7 bases are a match to TRBD2. The CDR3 is 15 amino acids. J gave up 7 bases and V 4 bases, and 10 bases lay outside the gene matches. In germline, CDR1 is SNHLY, CDR2 FYNNEI. The variable domain in full, with the rest retrieved from reference TRBV2 and TRBJ2-1, is EPEVTQTPSHQVTQMGQEVILRCVPISNHLYFYWYRQILGQKVEFLVSFYNNEISEKSEIFDDQFSVERPDGSNFTLKIRSTKLEDSAMYFCASSVLGEGRNEQFFGPGTRLTVL.

This chain uses TRBV7-3 with TRBJ2-1; 13 bases line up with TRBD2. After removal of 3 bases from V and 6 bases from J, the junction contained 8 bases not matched to a gene. Per the germline V gene, CDR1 is SGHTA and CDR2 is FQGTGA. The CDR3 consists of 17 residues. The CDR3 reads CASSFRRLAGGTNEQFF. The CDR3 DNA reads TGTGCCAGCAGCTTCAGGAGACTAGCGGGGGGTACCAATGAGCAGTTCTTC.

The chain joins TRBV5-1 to TRBJ2-3; D might be TRBD1 (6 bases). Germline-derived CDR1 and CDR2 are SGHRS and YFSETQ. The V gene lost 4 bases and the J gene lost 1 base, with 13 bases spanning the gap. The CDR3 is 15 residues long. The CDR3 sequence: CASSRRDMGTDTQYF. The CDR3 DNA reads as TGCGCCAGCAGCCGCCGGGACATGGGCACAGATACGCAGTATTTT.

The V and J genes are TRBV28 and TRBJ2-7, with no clear D. Germline-derived CDR1 and CDR2 are MDHEN and SYDVKM. Trimming shortened V by 3 bases and J by 1 base, and 7 bases separated the two germline ends. This CDR3 is built from 13 residues. The CDR3 coding sequence is TGTGCCAGCAGTTTGATAGCATCCTACGAGCAGTACTTC. Amino acid sequence: CASSLIASYEQYF.

The genes are TRBV28 and TRBJ2-7; tentative D call: TRBD2 (5 bases). This CDR3 is 17 amino acids long. The V gene lost 3 bases and the J gene lost 4 bases, with 22 bases spanning the gap. Germline lookup yields CDR1 MDHEN and CDR2 SYDVKM. The CDR3 is CASSFRPTTMKPYEQYF. For the CDR3, the DNA is TGTGCCAGCAGTTTTCGCCCGACTACGATGAAGCCTTACGAGCAGTACTTC.